The text below deals with one T cell receptor (beta chain). These data come from a study of blood T cell repertoires in COVID-19. Germline-derived CDR1 and CDR2 are MNHEY and SMNVEV (reference sequence). CDR3 length: 14 amino acids. After removal of 6 bases from V and 5 bases from J, the junction contained 5 bases not matched to a gene. Produced via immunoSEQ multiplex PCR; TCRdb's table is partial and in-frame only. The sample lists roughly 92,000 clones, 90% occurring once. This rearrangement joins TRBV27 to TRBJ2-3; 10 nucleotides line up with TRBD2. The origin of this receptor is a man aged 45 to 65 with acute or convalescent COVID-19. Sequencing was performed on peripheral blood. CDR3 protein: CASRLSGRVDTQYF. The CDR3 nucleotides read TGTGCCAGCAGGCTGAGCGGGAGGGTAGATACGCAGTATTTT.